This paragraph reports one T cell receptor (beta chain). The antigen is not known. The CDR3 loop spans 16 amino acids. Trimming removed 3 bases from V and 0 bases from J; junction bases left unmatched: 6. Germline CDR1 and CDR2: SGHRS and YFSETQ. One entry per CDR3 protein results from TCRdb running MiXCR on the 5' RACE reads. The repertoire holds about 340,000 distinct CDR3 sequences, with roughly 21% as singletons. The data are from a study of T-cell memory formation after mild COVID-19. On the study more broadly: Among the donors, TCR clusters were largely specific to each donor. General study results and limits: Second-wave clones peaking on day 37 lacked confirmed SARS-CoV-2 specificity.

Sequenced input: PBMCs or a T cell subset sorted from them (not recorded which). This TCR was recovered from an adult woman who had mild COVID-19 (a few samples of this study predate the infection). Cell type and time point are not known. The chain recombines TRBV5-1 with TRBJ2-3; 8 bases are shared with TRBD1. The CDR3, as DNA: TGCGCCAGCAGCTCTGGACAGGGCTTTAGCACAGATACGCAGTATTTT. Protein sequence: CASSSGQGFSTDTQYF.